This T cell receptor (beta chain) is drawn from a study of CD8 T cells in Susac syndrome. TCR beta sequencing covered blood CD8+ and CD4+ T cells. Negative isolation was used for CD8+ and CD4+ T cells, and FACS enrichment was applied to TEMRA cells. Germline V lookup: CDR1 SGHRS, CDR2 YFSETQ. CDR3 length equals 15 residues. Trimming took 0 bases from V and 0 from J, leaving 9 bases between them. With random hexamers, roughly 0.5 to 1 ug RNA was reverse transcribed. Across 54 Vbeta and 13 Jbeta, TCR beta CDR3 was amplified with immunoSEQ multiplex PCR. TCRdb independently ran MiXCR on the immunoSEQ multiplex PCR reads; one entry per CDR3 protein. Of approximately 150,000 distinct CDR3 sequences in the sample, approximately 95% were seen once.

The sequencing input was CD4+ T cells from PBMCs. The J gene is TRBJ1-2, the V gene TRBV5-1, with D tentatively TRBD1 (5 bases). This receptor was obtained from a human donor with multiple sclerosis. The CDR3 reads CASSLVGGTNYGYTF. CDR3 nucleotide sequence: TGCGCCAGCAGCTTGGTTGGGGGAACTAACTATGGCTACACCTTC.